This T cell receptor beta chain was sequenced during a study of T-cell reconstitution after alpha-beta-depleted transplantation in children. Study observations and caveats: The main origin of T-cell counts and diversity one year after transplant was newly produced T cells.

Germline lookup yields CDR1 DFQATT and CDR2 SNEGSKA (reference sequence). This CDR3 contains 17 residues. Comment on this clonotype: Its specificity is unknown. At one of its ends the junction is not consistent with the germline gene, which may arise from a read error.

The TCRbeta library was prepared with unique molecular identifiers. One entry per CDR3 protein results from TCRdb running MiXCR on the PCR reads. The table includes about 830,000 distinct CDR3 sequences, approximately 15% detected once. The J gene is TRBJ2-7, the V gene TRBV20-1; 11 nucleotides match TRBD2. The material sequenced was PBMCs, mostly from graft donor cells, taken 360 days after TCRalphabeta/CD19-depleted stem cell transplant. The receptor comes from a male patient younger than 18 who had a stem cell transplant for acute lymphoblastic leukemia, so the T cells may come from the graft donor. In DNA form, the CDR3 reads TGCTGTGCTAGACCAGGACTAGCGGGTGCGTGGGAATACGAGCAGTACTTC. Protein: CCARPGLAGAWEYEQYF.